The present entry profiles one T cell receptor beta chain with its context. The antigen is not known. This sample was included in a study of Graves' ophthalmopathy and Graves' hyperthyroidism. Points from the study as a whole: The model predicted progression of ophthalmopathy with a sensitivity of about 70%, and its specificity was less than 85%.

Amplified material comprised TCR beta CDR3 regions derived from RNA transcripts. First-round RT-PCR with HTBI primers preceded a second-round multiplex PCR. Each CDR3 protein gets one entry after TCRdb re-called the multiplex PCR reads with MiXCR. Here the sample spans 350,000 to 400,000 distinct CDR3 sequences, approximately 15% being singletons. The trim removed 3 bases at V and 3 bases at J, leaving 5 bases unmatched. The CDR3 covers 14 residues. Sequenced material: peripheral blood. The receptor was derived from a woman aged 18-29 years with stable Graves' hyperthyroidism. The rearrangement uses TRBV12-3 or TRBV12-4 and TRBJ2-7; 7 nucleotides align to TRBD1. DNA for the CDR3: TGTGCCAGCAGTTTGGGACAGACCTACTACGAGCAGTACTTC. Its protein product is CASSLGQTYYEQYF.